The 5 T cell receptor beta chains in this list originate from one sample, sequenced in a study of T cells after yellow fever vaccination. One entry per CDR3 protein, called by TCRdb with MiXCR from the 5' RACE reads. The profile shows a few hundred thousand distinct CDR3 sequences, about 3.9% of them singletons. Sequencing was performed on PBMCs, taken 15 days after the yellow fever booster vaccination. The origin of the receptors is a young man who received the YFV17D yellow fever vaccine.

This clonotype has ten or more counts. The rearrangement links TRBV5-5 to TRBJ2-2, with 8 bases that match TRBD2. V dropped 2 bases and J dropped 4; count of bases not matched to a gene: 7. In germline, CDR1 is SGHKS, CDR2 YYEKEE (reference sequence). CDR3 length equals 16 residues. CDR3 DNA: TGTGCCAGCAGCTTATGGGTAGCGGGGAGCACCGGGGAGCTGTTTTTT. Translating gives CASSLWVAGSTGELFF.

This clonotype has at least ten counts. The genes are TRBV3-1 and TRBJ2-3; D call uncertain. CDR1 is LGHDT, CDR2 YNNKEL, per germline (reference sequence). The CDR3 sequence is 15 residues long. Trimming removed 0 bases from V and 4 bases from J, with 11 bases in between. CDR3 sequence reads: CASSQDLARADTQYF. CDR3 nucleotides: TGTGCCAGCAGCCAAGATCTGGCTAGGGCAGATACGCAGTATTTT.

In this sample, this clonotype turned up many times. The chain carries TRBV5-6 and TRBJ1-4; TRBD1 matches 7 bases. V was pared by 4 bases and J by 4 bases, with 4 bases of the junction left unmatched. The germline V gene has CDR1 SGHDT and CDR2 YYEEEE. The CDR3 consists of 14 residues. The CDR3, as DNA: TGTGCCAGCAGCAGGGGACAGCATAATGAAAAACTGTTTTTT. Amino acid sequence: CASSRGQHNEKLFF. The complete variable domain, with remaining parts taken from reference TRBV5-6 and TRBJ1-4, reads DAGVTQSPTHLIKTRGQQVTLRCSPKSGHDTVSWYQQALGQGPQFIFQYYEEEERQRGNFPDRFSGHQFPNYSSELNVNALLLGDSALYLCASSRGQHNEKLFFGSGTQLSVL.

This clonotype was found many times. The CDR3 here is CASSREGQSYEQYF. Here the CDR3 DNA reads TGCGCCAGCAGCCGAGAGGGACAATCCTACGAGCAGTACTTC. The rearrangement uses TRBV5-1 and TRBJ2-7; D possibly corresponds to TRBD1 (6 bases). V shed 4 bases and J shed 1 base, with 12 bases lying between them. The CDR3 has 14 amino acids. The V gene's germline CDR1 is SGHRS and CDR2 YFSETQ.

This clonotype has at least ten counts. This chain's CDR3 is CASSLERAIRDRGQAFF. CDR3 nucleotides: TGTGCCAGCAGCTTAGAACGGGCGATCCGGGACAGGGGGCAAGCTTTCTTT. The chain employs TRBV7-9 and TRBJ1-1; 12 nucleotides align to TRBD1. Germline trimming cut 1 base from V and 9 bases from J; bases unmatched to any gene: 12. The CDR3 loop spans 17 amino acids. Germline CDR1 is SEHNR and CDR2 is FQNEAQ (reference sequence).